The 13 T cell receptor beta chains below come from one sample, sequenced in a study of OX40 agonist ivuxolimab in advanced cancers. Clones were read by immunoSEQ multiplex PCR, and TCRdb kept only the in-frame ones, dropping some. Among some 63,000 clones, more than 70% were seen once, and the ten largest hold roughly 5%. The input for sequencing was CD4+ or CD8+ T cells sorted from blood, taken in a trial of the OX40 agonist ivuxolimab. The receptors come from an adult with an advanced solid tumor such as melanoma, head and neck, liver or kidney cancer.

J is TRBJ2-1 and V is TRBV27; possibly TRBD2 for D (6 bases). V was trimmed by 5 bases and J by 2 bases, leaving 13 bases between them. The germline V gene has CDR1 MNHEY and CDR2 SMNVEV (reference sequence). The length of the CDR3 is 15 residues. CDR3 bases: TGTGCCAGCAGTCAACGGGAGCCTACCTACAATGAGCAGTTCTTC. This codes for CASSQREPTYNEQFF.

V and J are TRBV28 and TRBJ1-3, with 7 bases aligning to TRBD1. CDR3 size: 14 residues. Germline V gives CDR1 MDHEN, CDR2 SYDVKM. V shed 6 bases and J 0 bases; nucleotides not matched to a gene: 2. CDR3 loop: CASSGQASGNTIYF. The CDR3 DNA reads TGTGCCAGCAGCGGACAGGCCTCTGGAAACACCATATATTTT.

The chain couples TRBV27 to TRBJ2-3; 9 positions agree with TRBD2. The CDR3 spans 15 residues. J lost 6 bases, V lost 3 bases, and 7 bases had no gene match. The V gene's germline CDR1 is MNHEY and CDR2 SMNVEV (reference sequence). CDR3 in amino acids: CASSFNLAGGDTQYF. CDR3 DNA: TGTGCCAGCAGTTTTAATTTGGCGGGAGGGGATACGCAGTATTTT.

The rearrangement uses TRBV5-1 and TRBJ2-5; D uncertain. The J call is doubtful: the DNA matches TRBJ2-7 better. This CDR3 is built from 14 residues. CDR1 and CDR2 (germline): SGHRS, YFSETQ. The chain's CDR3 is CASSLEARRNEQYF. CDR3 coding DNA: TGCGCCAGCAGCTTGGAGGCCCGACGGAACGAGCAGTACTTC.

This clone has just a few counts. The chain employs TRBV7-2 and TRBJ1-5; D gene unclear. The length of the CDR3 is 13 residues. V lost 3 bases and J lost 2, with 5 bases in between. Germline CDR1 is SGHTA and CDR2 is FQGNSA. DNA for the CDR3: TGTGCCAGCAGCTTGAAGGGCAATCAGCCCCAGCATTTT. Translated, it gives CASSLKGNQPQHF.

The J gene is TRBJ2-2, the V gene TRBV6-1; D gene ambiguous. Germline V gives CDR1 MNHNS, CDR2 SASEGT. Trimming cost V 6 bases and J 4 bases, with 9 bases left between them. The CDR3 is 13 amino acids. CDR3 bases: TGTGCCAGCAGCCCCACCCTCACCGGGGAGCTGTTTTTT. This encodes CASSPTLTGELFF.

The rearrangement links TRBV27 to TRBJ2-1, with D tentatively TRBD2 (6 bases). V dropped 5 bases and J dropped 2 bases, with 10 bases sitting between them. This CDR3 is 14 amino acids long. Germline assignment: CDR1 MNHEY and CDR2 SMNVEV (reference sequence). The CDR3 region is CASSAGTAYNEQFF. CDR3 bases: TGTGCCAGCAGTGCCGGGACTGCCTACAATGAGCAGTTCTTC.

The chain recombines TRBV18 with TRBJ2-7; unclear D gene. V lost 2 bases and J 6 bases, leaving 11 bases between the germline ends. This CDR3 is built from 13 residues. Germline assignment: CDR1 KGHSH and CDR2 LQKENI. CDR3 region: CASSPKRVGEQYF. For the CDR3, the DNA is TGTGCCAGCTCACCAAAACGGGTCGGCGAGCAGTACTTC.

The sample holds a few counts of this clone. The chain couples TRBV6-5 to TRBJ1-2, with D perhaps matching TRBD1 (6 bases). V dropped 6 bases and J dropped 5 bases, with 16 bases sitting between them. The CDR3 is 14 residues long. Germline-derived CDR1 and CDR2 are MNHEY and SVGAGI. The CDR3 protein is CASSKDRTRYGYTF. In nucleotides, the CDR3 is TGTGCCAGCAGCAAGGACAGAACCAGATATGGCTACACCTTC.

This chain links TRBV27 with TRBJ1-4, with D perhaps TRBD1 (5 bases). Trimming pared 4 bases from V and 2 bases from J, leaving 11 bases between. This CDR3 region has 15 residues. From germline, CDR1 is MNHEY and CDR2 SMNVEV (reference sequence). CDR3 protein: CASSSYSGTNEKLFF. The CDR3 DNA reads TGTGCCAGCAGTTCGTACTCAGGGACTAATGAAAAACTGTTTTTT.

The CDR3, as DNA: TGTGCCAGCATGTCCGGTACCCTTAGCAATCAGCCCCAGCATTTT. Encoded protein: CASMSGTLSNQPQHF. The chain links TRBV2 to TRBJ1-5; D call uncertain. There are 15 residues in the CDR3. V lost 7 bases and J 0 bases, leaving 13 bases between the germline ends. CDR1 SNHLY and CDR2 FYNNEI come from the germline V gene.

The J gene is TRBJ2-1, the V gene TRBV2; 11 nucleotides match TRBD2. CDR1 and CDR2 from the germline V gene are SNHLY and FYNNEI. The CDR3 has 20 amino acids. With 8 bases clipped from V and 7 bases from J, the junction kept 25 bases outside the gene matches. As DNA, the CDR3 is TGTGCCAGCCAATTACGACAGGGGAAAGTCTTGAGGACTAGCGGGAATGAGCAGTTCTTC. It encodes CASQLRQGKVLRTSGNEQFF. The whole variable domain, remainder taken from reference TRBV2 and TRBJ2-1, is EPEVTQTPSHQVTQMGQEVILRCVPISNHLYFYWYRQILGQKVEFLVSFYNNEISEKSEIFDDQFSVERPDGSNFTLKIRSTKLEDSAMYFCASQLRQGKVLRTSGNEQFFGPGTRLTVL.

This clone has only one observation. V gene TRBV9 combines with J gene TRBJ2-3; 9 positions match TRBD2. This CDR3 has 15 residues. V trimming: 2 bases; J trimming: 5 bases; junction bases outside the gene matches: 6. The germline CDR1 and CDR2 sequences are SGDLS and YYNGEE. The CDR3 DNA reads as TGTGCCAGCAGCGTTGGGGGAGCGGGGGGAGATACGCAGTATTTT. Its protein product is CASSVGGAGGDTQYF.